The 13 T cell receptor beta chains in this list originate from one sample, sequenced in a study of blood T cells in healthy people across ages (dated by TCRdb to the mid-2010s). Libraries were constructed by 5' RACE. Sequencing took place on an Illumina HiSeq 2500. A second about 7 to 12 cycle PCR used a sample-barcoded 5' primer and a J-beta primer mix. Clones were called with MiXCR by TCRdb after fastp trimmed the public reads at Q25, and only in-frame beta chains were retained. Identical CDR3 protein sequences are pooled into one entry, listed with their most common genes and DNA. A total of about 580,000 distinct CDR3 sequences appear in this sample, 45% to 55% of them only once. The ten largest account for 20% to 25% of the sample. The sequenced sample was blood. These receptors were obtained from a man aged 80 or over in good health.

This clonotype was seen a few times. This chain joins TRBV29-1 and TRBJ1-4, with 7 bases identical to TRBD1. V was pared by 6 bases and J by 3 bases, with 4 bases of the junction left unmatched. The CDR3 is 13 residues long. The V gene's germline CDR1 is SQVTM and CDR2 ANQGSEA. This CDR3 reads CSVTGAANEKLFF. In nucleotides, the CDR3 is TGCAGCGTAACAGGGGCGGCTAATGAAAAACTGTTTTTT.

About this clonotype itself: A clone one base away is much larger, so this may be a read error. The rearrangement uses TRBV7-9 and TRBJ2-1; 9 bases are shared with TRBD2. V shed 5 bases, J shed 0 bases, and the junction held 17 bases outside the gene matches. The CDR3 sequence is 20 residues long. Per the germline V gene, CDR1 is SEHNR and CDR2 is FQNEAQ (reference sequence). The CDR3 DNA reads as TGTGCCAGCAGCCACCCCAGCGGGAGGCCCCATCGTAGCTCCTACAATGAGCAGTTCTTC. Protein: CASSHPSGRPHRSSYNEQFF. The whole variable domain, remainder taken from reference TRBV7-9 and TRBJ2-1, is DTGVSQNPRHKITKRGQNVTFRCDPISEHNRLYWYRQTLGQGPEFLTYFQNEAQLEKSRLLSDRFSAERPKGSFSTLEIQRTEQGDSAMYLCASSHPSGRPHRSSYNEQFFGPGTRLTVL.

The chain combines TRBV7-6 with TRBJ2-3, with a possible D match to TRBD2 (7 bases). The germline CDR1 and CDR2 sequences are SGHVS and FNYEAQ. CDR3 length: 15 residues. Trimming removed 1 base from V and 4 bases from J, with 12 bases in between. The CDR3 sequence: CASSLGGGWADTQYF. The CDR3, as DNA: TGTGCCAGCAGCTTAGGCGGGGGCTGGGCAGATACGCAGTATTTT.

The chain recombines TRBV28 with TRBJ1-5; D unclear. Trimming cost V 7 bases and J 0 bases, with 4 bases left between them. Germline V gives CDR1 MDHEN, CDR2 SYDVKM. The CDR3 sequence is 12 residues long. The CDR3 bases are TGTGCCAGCACCTATAGCAATCAGCCCCAGCATTTT. It translates to CASTYSNQPQHF.

CDR3: CASGPRDSWNTGELFF. The CDR3 coding sequence is TGTGCCAGCGGGCCCCGGGACTCCTGGAACACCGGGGAGCTGTTTTTT. The V call is TRBV2, the J call TRBJ2-2, with a possible D match to TRBD2 (6 bases). The CDR3 runs 16 residues. Germline V lookup: CDR1 SNHLY, CDR2 FYNNEI. V lost 8 bases to trimming and J lost 1 base, with 17 bases between them. The variable domain in full, with the rest retrieved from reference TRBV2 and TRBJ2-2, is EPEVTQTPSHQVTQMGQEVILRCVPISNHLYFYWYRQILGQKVEFLVSFYNNEISEKSEIFDDQFSVERPDGSNFTLKIRSTKLEDSAMYFCASGPRDSWNTGELFFGEGSRLTVL.

The gene calls are TRBV20-1 and TRBJ2-5; 9 bases agree with TRBD1. The germline V gene encodes CDR1 DFQATT and CDR2 SNEGSKA (reference sequence). The CDR3 consists of 14 residues. Trimming removed 6 bases from V and 4 bases from J; junction bases left unmatched: 9. The CDR3 DNA reads TGCAGTGCCCAAAGGGACAGGGCCTTAGAGACCCAGTACTTC. Translating gives CSAQRDRALETQYF.

The chain recombines TRBV5-6 with TRBJ1-5; 8 positions agree with TRBD1. CDR3 length: 16 residues. Germline V gives CDR1 SGHDT, CDR2 YYEEEE. V dropped 4 bases and J dropped 1; count of bases not matched to a gene: 7. The CDR3, as DNA: TGTGCCAGCAGCCGCGGGACAGGCGAAAGCAATCAGCCCCAGCATTTT. It translates to CASSRGTGESNQPQHF.

Details on this clonotype: The junction shows a germline mismatch at one end, possibly a read error. The chain has TRBV6-6 and TRBJ2-7, with D possibly being TRBD1 (6 bases). CDR1 is MNHNY and CDR2 is SVGAGI in the germline V gene (reference sequence). The CDR3 sequence is 16 residues long. The CDR3 sequence is CAGSYSKSGASDEQYF. The CDR3 DNA sequence: TGTGCCGGCAGTTACTCGAAGTCAGGGGCCTCCGACGAGCAGTACTTC.

This clonotype was observed once. A much more abundant neighbour one base away suggests this may be a read error. DNA of the CDR3: TGTGCCAGCAGTGACTCGGGGGATGGAGGCTGCACCTTC. Protein product: CASSDSGDGGCTF. The V and J genes are TRBV6-6 and TRBJ1-2, with a tentative D call TRBD1 (5 bases). Per the germline V gene, CDR1 is MNHNY and CDR2 is SVGAGI (reference sequence). The CDR3 runs to 13 residues.

This clonotype turned up a few times. The rearrangement uses TRBV7-2 and TRBJ2-7, with TRBD1 identical over 7 bases. The germline V gene has CDR1 SGHTA and CDR2 FQGNSA. This CDR3 contains 15 residues. V gave up 7 bases and J gave up 1 base; unmatched junction bases: 10. DNA for the CDR3: TGTGCCAGCACTCTTCAGACAGGGTTGTCCTACGAGCAGTACTTC. This codes for CASTLQTGLSYEQYF.

This chain connects TRBV28 to TRBJ2-7; D gene uncertain. CDR1 and CDR2 from the germline V gene are MDHEN and SYDVKM. The CDR3 is 14 residues long. The ends were cut back, 7 bases at V and 0 bases at J, with 13 bases in the middle. The CDR3 loop reads CASTTGRSSYEQYF. The CDR3 DNA sequence: TGTGCCAGCACGACCGGCAGGAGCTCCTACGAGCAGTACTTC.

This clonotype turned up a few times. The rearrangement joins TRBV20-1 to TRBJ1-6; no firm D call. Deletions cut 6 bases from V and 0 bases from J, with 9 bases between. The CDR3 spans 14 residues. CDR1 and CDR2 (germline): DFQATT, SNEGSKA (reference sequence). CDR3 bases: TGCAGTGCCTTAGGGAGCTCCTATAATTCACCCCTCCACTTT. It codes for CSALGSSYNSPLHF.

This clonotype was seen only a few times. The genes are TRBV7-2 and TRBJ1-2, with D unresolved. Germline-derived CDR1 and CDR2 are SGHTA and FQGNSA. V dropped 1 base and J dropped 4 bases, with 13 bases sitting between them. The CDR3 has 15 residues. CDR3 DNA: TGTGCCAGCAGCTTAGGCCCGTCCCCCCTCTATGGCTACACCTTC. The encoded protein is CASSLGPSPLYGYTF. The full variable domain, with the rest looked up from reference TRBV7-2 and TRBJ1-2, is GAGVSQSPSNKVTEKGKDVELRCDPISGHTALYWYRQSLGQGLEFLIYFQGNSAPDKSGLPSDRFSAERTGGSVSTLTIQRTQQEDSAVYLCASSLGPSPLYGYTFGSGTRLTVV.